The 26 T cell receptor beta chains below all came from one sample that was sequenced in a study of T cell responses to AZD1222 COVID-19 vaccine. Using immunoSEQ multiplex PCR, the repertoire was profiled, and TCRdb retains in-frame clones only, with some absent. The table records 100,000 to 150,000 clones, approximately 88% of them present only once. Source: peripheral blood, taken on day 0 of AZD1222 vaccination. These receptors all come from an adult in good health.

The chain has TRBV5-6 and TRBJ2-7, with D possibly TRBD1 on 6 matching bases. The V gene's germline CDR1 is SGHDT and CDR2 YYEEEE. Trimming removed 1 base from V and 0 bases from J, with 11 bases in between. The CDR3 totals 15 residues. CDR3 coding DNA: TGTGCCAGCAGCTTGTTCACGACAGGCTCCTACGAGCAGTACTTC. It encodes CASSLFTTGSYEQYF.

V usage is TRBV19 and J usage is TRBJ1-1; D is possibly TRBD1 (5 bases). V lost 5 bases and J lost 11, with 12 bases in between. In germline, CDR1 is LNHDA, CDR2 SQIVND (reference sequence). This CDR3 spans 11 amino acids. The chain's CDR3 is CASSAYRSAFF. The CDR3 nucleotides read TGTGCCAGTAGTGCCTACAGGAGTGCTTTCTTT.

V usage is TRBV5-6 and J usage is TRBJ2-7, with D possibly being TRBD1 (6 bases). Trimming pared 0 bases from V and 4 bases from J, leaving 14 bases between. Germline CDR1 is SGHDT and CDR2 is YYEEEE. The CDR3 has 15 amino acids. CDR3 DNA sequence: TGTGCCAGCAGCTTGGGGCAGGGGCTGTTGTACGAGCAGTACTTC. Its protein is CASSLGQGLLYEQYF.

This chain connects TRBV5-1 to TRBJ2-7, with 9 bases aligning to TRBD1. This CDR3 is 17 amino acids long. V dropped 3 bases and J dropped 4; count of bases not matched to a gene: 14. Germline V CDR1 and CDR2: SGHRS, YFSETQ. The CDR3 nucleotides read TGCGCCAGCAGCTCCCCTCTCGGGGGACAGGGCGTTTACGAGCAGTACTTC. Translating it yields CASSSPLGGQGVYEQYF.

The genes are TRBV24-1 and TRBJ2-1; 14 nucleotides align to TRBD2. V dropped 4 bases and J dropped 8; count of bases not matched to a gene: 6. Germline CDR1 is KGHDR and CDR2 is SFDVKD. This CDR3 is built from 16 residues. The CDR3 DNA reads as TGTGCCACCAGTGACAAAGGGACTAGCGGGAGTTATGAGCAGTTCTTC. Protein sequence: CATSDKGTSGSYEQFF.

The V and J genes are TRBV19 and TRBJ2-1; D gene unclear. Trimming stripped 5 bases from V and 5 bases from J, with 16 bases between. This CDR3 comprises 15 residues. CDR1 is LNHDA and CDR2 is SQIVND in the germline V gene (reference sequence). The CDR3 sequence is CASSSGWRADNEQFF. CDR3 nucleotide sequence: TGTGCCAGTAGTTCCGGGTGGCGTGCGGACAATGAGCAGTTCTTC. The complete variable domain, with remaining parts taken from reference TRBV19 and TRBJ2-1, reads DGGITQSPKYLFRKEGQNVTLSCEQNLNHDAMYWYRQDPGQGLRLIYYSQIVNDFQKGDIAEGYSVSREKKESFPLTVTSAQKNPTAFYLCASSSGWRADNEQFFGPGTRLTVL.

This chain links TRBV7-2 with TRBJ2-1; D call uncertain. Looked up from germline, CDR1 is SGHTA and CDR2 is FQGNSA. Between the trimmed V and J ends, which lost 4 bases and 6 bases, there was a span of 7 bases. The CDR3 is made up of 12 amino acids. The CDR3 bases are TGTGCCAGCAGCTACAAGATCAATGAGCAGTTCTTC. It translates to CASSYKINEQFF.

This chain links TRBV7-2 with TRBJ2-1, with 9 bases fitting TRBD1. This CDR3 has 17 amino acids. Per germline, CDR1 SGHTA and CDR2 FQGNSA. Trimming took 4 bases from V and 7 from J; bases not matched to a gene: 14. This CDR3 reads CASSSRGRTGAINEQFF. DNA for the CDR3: TGTGCCAGCAGCTCCAGAGGGCGGACAGGGGCAATAAATGAGCAGTTCTTC. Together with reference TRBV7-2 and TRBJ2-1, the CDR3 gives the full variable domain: GAGVSQSPSNKVTEKGKDVELRCDPISGHTALYWYRQSLGQGLEFLIYFQGNSAPDKSGLPSDRFSAERTGGSVSTLTIQRTQQEDSAVYLCASSSRGRTGAINEQFFGPGTRLTVL.

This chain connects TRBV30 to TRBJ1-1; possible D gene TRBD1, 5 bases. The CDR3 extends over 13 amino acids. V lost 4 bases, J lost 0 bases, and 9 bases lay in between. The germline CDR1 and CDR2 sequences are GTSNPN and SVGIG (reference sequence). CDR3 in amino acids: CAWIKGLNTEAFF. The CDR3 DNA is TGTGCCTGGATTAAGGGACTGAACACTGAAGCTTTCTTT.

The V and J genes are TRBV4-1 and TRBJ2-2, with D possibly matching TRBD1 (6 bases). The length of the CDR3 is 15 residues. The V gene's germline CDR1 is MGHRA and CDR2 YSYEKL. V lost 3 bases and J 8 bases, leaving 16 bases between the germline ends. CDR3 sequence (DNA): TGCGCCAGCAGCCAGGGCCCAGGGGCGCCTGGGGAGCTGTTTTTT. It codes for CASSQGPGAPGELFF.

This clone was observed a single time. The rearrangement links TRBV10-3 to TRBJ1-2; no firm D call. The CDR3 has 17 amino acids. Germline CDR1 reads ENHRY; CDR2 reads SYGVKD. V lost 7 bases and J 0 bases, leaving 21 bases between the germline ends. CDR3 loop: CAITPGYGTTSNYGYTF. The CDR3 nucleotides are TGTGCCATCACCCCTGGGTACGGAACCACTTCTAACTATGGCTACACCTTC.

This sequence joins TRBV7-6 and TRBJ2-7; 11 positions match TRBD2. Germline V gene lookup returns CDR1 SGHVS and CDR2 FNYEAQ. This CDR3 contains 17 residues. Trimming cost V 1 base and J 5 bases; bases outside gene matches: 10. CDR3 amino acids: CASSLGGTSGKHNEQYF. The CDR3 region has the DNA TGTGCCAGCAGCTTAGGGGGGACTAGCGGCAAACACAACGAGCAGTACTTC.

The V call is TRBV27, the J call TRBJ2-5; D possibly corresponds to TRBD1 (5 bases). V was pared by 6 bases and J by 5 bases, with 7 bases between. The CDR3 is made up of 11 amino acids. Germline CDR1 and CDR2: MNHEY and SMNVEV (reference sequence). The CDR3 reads CASSAGETQYF. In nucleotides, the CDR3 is TGTGCCAGCAGCGCAGGGGAGACCCAGTACTTC.

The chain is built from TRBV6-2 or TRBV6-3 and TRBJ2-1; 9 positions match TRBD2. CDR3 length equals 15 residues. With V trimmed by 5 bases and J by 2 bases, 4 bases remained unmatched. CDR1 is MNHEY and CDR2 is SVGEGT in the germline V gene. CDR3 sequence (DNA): TGTGCCAGCAGTCGTAGCGGGAGTCCCTACAATGAGCAGTTCTTC. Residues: CASSRSGSPYNEQFF.

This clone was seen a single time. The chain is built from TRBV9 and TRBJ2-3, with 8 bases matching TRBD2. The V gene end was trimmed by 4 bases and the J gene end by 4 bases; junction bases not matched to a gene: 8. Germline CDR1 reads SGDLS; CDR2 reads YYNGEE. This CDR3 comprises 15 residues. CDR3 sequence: CASSILHGGADTQYF. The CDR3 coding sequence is TGTGCCAGCAGCATTCTTCACGGGGGGGCAGATACGCAGTATTTT. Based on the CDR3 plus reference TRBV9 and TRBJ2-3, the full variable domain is DSGVTQTPKHLITATGQRVTLRCSPRSGDLSVYWYQQSLDQGLQFLIQYYNGEERAKGNILERFSAQQFPDLHSELNLSSLELGDSALYFCASSILHGGADTQYFGPGTRLTVL.

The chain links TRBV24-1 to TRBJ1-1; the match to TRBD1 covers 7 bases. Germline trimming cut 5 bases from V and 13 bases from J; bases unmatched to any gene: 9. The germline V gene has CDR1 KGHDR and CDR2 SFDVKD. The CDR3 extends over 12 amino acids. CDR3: CATSVPTGRGFF. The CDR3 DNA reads TGTGCCACCAGTGTTCCGACAGGGAGGGGTTTCTTT.

CDR3 sequence: CASSLGQENIQYF. The CDR3 region has the DNA TGTGCCAGCAGCCTGGGACAGGAAAACATTCAGTACTTC. This rearrangement joins TRBV2 to TRBJ2-4, with 8 bases that match TRBD1. Germline V gene sequence: CDR1 SNHLY, CDR2 FYNNEI. The CDR3 is 13 amino acids. V was pared by 6 bases and J by 5 bases, with 3 bases of the junction left unmatched.

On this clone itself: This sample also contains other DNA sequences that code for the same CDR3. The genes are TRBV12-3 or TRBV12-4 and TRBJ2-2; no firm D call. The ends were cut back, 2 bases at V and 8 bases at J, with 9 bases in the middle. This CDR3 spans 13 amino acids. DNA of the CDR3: TGTGCCAGCAGTTTAAGCGTGTCGGGGGAGCTGTTTTTT. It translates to CASSLSVSGELFF.

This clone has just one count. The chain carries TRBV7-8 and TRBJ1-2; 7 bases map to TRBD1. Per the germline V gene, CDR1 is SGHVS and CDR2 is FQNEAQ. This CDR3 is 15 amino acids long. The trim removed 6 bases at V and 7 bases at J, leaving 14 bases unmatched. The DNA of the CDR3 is TGTGCCAGCAGTATTAACACAGGGGCGGCTATTGGCTACACCTTC. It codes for CASSINTGAAIGYTF.

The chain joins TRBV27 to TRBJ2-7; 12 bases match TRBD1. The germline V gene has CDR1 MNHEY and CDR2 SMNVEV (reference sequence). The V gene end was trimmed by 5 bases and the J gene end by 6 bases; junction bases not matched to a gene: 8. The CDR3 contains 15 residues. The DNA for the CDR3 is TGTGCCAGCAGTCGCCCGGGACAGGGGGCGGTCGAGCAGTACTTC. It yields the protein CASSRPGQGAVEQYF.

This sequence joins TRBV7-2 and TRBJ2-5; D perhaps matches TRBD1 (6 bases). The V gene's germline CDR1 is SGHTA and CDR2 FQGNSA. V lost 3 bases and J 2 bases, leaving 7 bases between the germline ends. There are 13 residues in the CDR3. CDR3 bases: TGTGCCAGCAGCTTTGGACAGCAAGAGACCCAGTACTTC. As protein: CASSFGQQETQYF.

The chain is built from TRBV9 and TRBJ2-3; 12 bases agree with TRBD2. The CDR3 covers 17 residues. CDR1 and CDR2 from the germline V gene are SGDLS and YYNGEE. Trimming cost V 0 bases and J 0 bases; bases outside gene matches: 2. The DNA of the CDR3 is TGTGCCAGCAGCGTAGAACTAGCGGGGGGAAGCACAGATACGCAGTATTTT. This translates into CASSVELAGGSTDTQYF. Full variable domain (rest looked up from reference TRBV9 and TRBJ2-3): DSGVTQTPKHLITATGQRVTLRCSPRSGDLSVYWYQQSLDQGLQFLIQYYNGEERAKGNILERFSAQQFPDLHSELNLSSLELGDSALYFCASSVELAGGSTDTQYFGPGTRLTVL.

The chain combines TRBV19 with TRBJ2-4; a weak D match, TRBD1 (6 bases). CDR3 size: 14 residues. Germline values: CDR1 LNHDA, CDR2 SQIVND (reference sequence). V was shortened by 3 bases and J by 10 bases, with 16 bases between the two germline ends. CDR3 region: CASSIRTDMGIQYF. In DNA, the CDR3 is TGTGCCAGTAGTATTCGGACAGACATGGGGATTCAGTACTTC.

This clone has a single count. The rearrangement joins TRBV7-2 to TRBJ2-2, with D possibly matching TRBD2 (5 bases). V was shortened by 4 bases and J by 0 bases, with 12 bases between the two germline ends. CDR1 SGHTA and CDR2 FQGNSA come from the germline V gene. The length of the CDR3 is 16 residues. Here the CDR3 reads CASSSGSAANTGELFF. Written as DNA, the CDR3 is TGTGCCAGCAGCTCGGGGAGCGCAGCGAACACCGGGGAGCTGTTTTTT.

CDR3 in amino acids: CASSWDSGGGQPQHF. Written as DNA, the CDR3 is TGTGCCAGCAGTTGGGATTCGGGGGGGGGTCAGCCCCAGCATTTT. J is TRBJ1-5 and V is TRBV27; TRBD1 is a possible D gene (5 bases). Germline V gene data show CDR1 as MNHEY and CDR2 as SMNVEV (reference sequence). This CDR3 has 15 residues. The V gene lost 4 bases and the J gene lost 6 bases, with 16 bases spanning the gap.

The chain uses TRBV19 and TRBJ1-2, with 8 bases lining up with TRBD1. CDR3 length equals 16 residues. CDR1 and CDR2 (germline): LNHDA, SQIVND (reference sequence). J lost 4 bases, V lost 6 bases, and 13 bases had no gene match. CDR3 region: CASSPSRTGWVYGYTF. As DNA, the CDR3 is TGTGCCAGTAGCCCCAGTCGGACAGGGTGGGTCTATGGCTACACCTTC.